The next 28 T cell receptor beta chains were all read from a single sample in a study of response to subunit inactivated influenza vaccine. One entry per CDR3 protein results from TCRdb running MiXCR on the RT-PCR reads. The table lists hundreds of thousands of distinct CDR3 sequences, 10% to 12% of them singletons. These sequences were also reported in another study, on T cells expressing NK-cell markers. That paper states: cDNA encoding TCR beta was synthesized via 5'RACE template switching incorporating UMIs.

The input for sequencing was PBMCs from blood, taken on the day of vaccination. These TCRs come from a man aged 50 to 60 who received an inactivated influenza vaccine.

The sample holds a few counts of this clonotype. The chain combines TRBV5-1 with TRBJ2-7, with 9 bases aligning to TRBD1. The CDR3 has 14 amino acids. V shed 4 bases, J shed 2 bases, and the junction held 4 bases outside the gene matches. Germline V lookup: CDR1 SGHRS, CDR2 YFSETQ. The CDR3 sequence: CASSPTGGTYEQYF. Written as DNA, the CDR3 is TGCGCCAGCAGCCCGACAGGGGGGACCTACGAGCAGTACTTC.

This clonotype was seen more than once but under ten times. The chain uses TRBV9 and TRBJ1-3, with D possibly being TRBD1 (5 bases). The length of the CDR3 is 16 residues. Germline V gene data show CDR1 as SGDLS and CDR2 as YYNGEE. Trimming left V 6 bases short and J 6 bases short, with 22 bases between. CDR3 sequence (DNA): TGTGCCAGCACCTCGGGGAGGGGTGCGATAGAAAACACCATATATTTT. Translation: CASTSGRGAIENTIYF.

The chain joins TRBV6-2 or TRBV6-3 to TRBJ2-1, with D perhaps matching TRBD1 (6 bases). Germline assignment: CDR1 MNHEY and CDR2 SVGEGT. CDR3 length: 13 amino acids. V was cut by 6 bases and J by 6 bases, with 12 bases left in between. This chain's CDR3 is CASRRYRVNEQFF. The CDR3 nucleotides are TGTGCCAGCAGGCGATACAGGGTCAATGAGCAGTTCTTC.

This clonotype was picked up many times. The V gene is TRBV5-1, the J gene TRBJ2-3; 12 nucleotides align to TRBD2. The ends lost 6 bases at V and 5 bases at J; junction bases unmatched: 13. The CDR3 extends over 17 amino acids. The germline V gene encodes CDR1 SGHRS and CDR2 YFSETQ. The CDR3 loop is CASTWGLAGSIGDTQYF. CDR3 sequence (DNA): TGCGCCAGCACCTGGGGACTAGCGGGTTCCATTGGAGATACGCAGTATTTT.

The chain uses TRBV5-1 and TRBJ2-3; the D gene is possibly TRBD1 (6 bases). Germline CDR1 reads SGHRS; CDR2 reads YFSETQ. The V end lost 4 bases, the J end lost 2 bases, and 14 bases lay between the germline ends. CDR3 size: 15 residues. For the CDR3, the DNA is TGCGCCAGCAGCGGGTCGCAGGGGATCACAGATACGCAGTATTTT. It yields the protein CASSGSQGITDTQYF.

In this sample, this clonotype turned up many times. V is TRBV12-3 or TRBV12-4 and J is TRBJ2-5; 8 bases are shared with TRBD1. V was clipped by 2 bases and J by 5 bases; unmatched bases: 1. This CDR3 has 13 residues. CDR3 sequence reads: CASSLTGGETQYF. The CDR3 bases are TGTGCCAGCAGTTTAACAGGGGGGGAGACCCAGTACTTC.

The sample holds a few counts of this clonotype. The chain is built from TRBV20-1 and TRBJ1-2; no clear D. Trimming took 0 bases from V and 5 from J, leaving 4 bases between them. The CDR3 sequence is 11 residues long. Germline CDR1 DFQATT, CDR2 SNEGSKA (reference sequence). The CDR3 coding sequence is TGCAGTGCTAGAGAGGGATATGGCTACACCTTC. It translates to CSAREGYGYTF.

This clonotype was recorded a few times. CDR3 amino acids: CASSPIRDRGNEQFF. The DNA of the CDR3 is TGTGCCAGCAGCCCGATTCGGGACAGGGGCAATGAGCAGTTCTTC. This chain links TRBV7-9 with TRBJ2-1, with 10 bases fitting TRBD1. The CDR3 runs 15 residues. V lost 5 bases and J lost 6; bases outside the gene matches: 7. Germline CDR1 is SEHNR and CDR2 is FQNEAQ (reference sequence).

The chain joins TRBV20-1 to TRBJ2-1; 11 positions match TRBD2. Germline values: CDR1 DFQATT, CDR2 SNEGSKA (reference sequence). V dropped 1 base and J dropped 4; count of bases not matched to a gene: 6. This CDR3 has 16 residues. The CDR3 reads CSARAKGLAAYNEQFF. CDR3 coding DNA: TGCAGTGCTAGAGCTAAGGGACTAGCGGCATACAATGAGCAGTTCTTC.

In this sample, this clonotype turned up a few times. V usage is TRBV20-1 and J usage is TRBJ2-3; 16 positions match TRBD2. The V gene's germline CDR1 is DFQATT and CDR2 SNEGSKA (reference sequence). J gave up 4 bases and V 5 bases, and 12 bases lay outside the gene matches. CDR3 length: 18 residues. The CDR3 DNA is TGCAGTGCTGGAACGGGACTAGCGGGGGGGGCCATCGCAGATACGCAGTATTTT. Residues: CSAGTGLAGGAIADTQYF.

V is TRBV5-1 and J is TRBJ2-1; the D call may be TRBD1 or TRBD2 (5 bases each). Trimming left V 4 bases short and J 6 bases short, with 14 bases between. In germline, CDR1 is SGHRS, CDR2 YFSETQ. This CDR3 spans 14 amino acids. CDR3 bases: TGCGCCAGCAGCATCTTTTCAGGGACCAATGAGCAGTTCTTC. Amino acid sequence: CASSIFSGTNEQFF.

This clonotype was detected a few times. The CDR3 region has the DNA TGTGCCAGCCAGCGTCTGGCGGTTAGCTCCTACAATGAGCAGTTCTTC. As protein: CASQRLAVSSYNEQFF. This rearrangement joins TRBV6-1 to TRBJ2-1; D remains unclear. CDR3 size: 16 residues. Germline CDR1 is MNHNS and CDR2 is SASEGT. V was cut by 8 bases and J by 0 bases, with 17 bases left in between.

The chain links TRBV3-1 to TRBJ2-1; D is unclear. Germline V CDR1 and CDR2: LGHDT, YNNKEL (reference sequence). This CDR3 spans 15 amino acids. Trimming removed 0 bases from V and 9 bases from J, with 15 bases in between. CDR3 coding DNA: TGTGCCAGCAGCCAAGACCCAGGTCGTTCCGGTGAGCAGTTCTTC. It codes for CASSQDPGRSGEQFF.

This clonotype has a count of ten or more. The chain employs TRBV5-1 and TRBJ1-1; weak D call: TRBD1 (6 bases). CDR3 length equals 14 residues. From germline, CDR1 is SGHRS and CDR2 YFSETQ. The V end was cut by 0 bases, the J end by 1 base, with 7 bases between. For the CDR3, the DNA is TGCGCCAGCAGCTTGGACAGGGCGAACACTGAAGCTTTCTTT. Protein product: CASSLDRANTEAFF.

This chain connects TRBV6-1 to TRBJ1-5; TRBD1 matches 9 bases. V was pared by 6 bases and J by 7 bases, with 10 bases of the junction left unmatched. The CDR3 totals 15 residues. Germline-derived CDR1 and CDR2 are MNHNS and SASEGT. CDR3 nucleotide sequence: TGTGCCAGCAGCAATGCCGGGACAGGGCTACAGCCCCAGCATTTT. Protein product: CASSNAGTGLQPQHF.

In its sample, this clonotype was seen a few times. The chain is built from TRBV5-6 and TRBJ2-2; TRBD1 is a possible D gene (6 bases). Per germline, CDR1 SGHDT and CDR2 YYEEEE. V lost 4 bases, J lost 6 bases, and 16 bases lay in between. The CDR3 extends over 15 amino acids. This chain's CDR3 is CASSRGTRSPGELFF. CDR3 nucleotides: TGTGCCAGCAGCAGAGGGACAAGGAGTCCCGGGGAGCTGTTTTTT.

This clonotype was observed a few times. The rearrangement uses TRBV9 and TRBJ2-7, with D perhaps given as TRBD1 or TRBD2 (5 bases each). Germline V lookup: CDR1 SGDLS, CDR2 YYNGEE. Trimming shortened V by 4 bases and J by 2 bases, and 13 bases separated the two germline ends. CDR3 length: 14 amino acids. CDR3 bases: TGTGCCAGCAGCACCGGGATGGGACCCTACGAGCAGTACTTC. This codes for CASSTGMGPYEQYF. The full variable domain, with the rest looked up from reference TRBV9 and TRBJ2-7, is DSGVTQTPKHLITATGQRVTLRCSPRSGDLSVYWYQQSLDQGLQFLIQYYNGEERAKGNILERFSAQQFPDLHSELNLSSLELGDSALYFCASSTGMGPYEQYFGPGTRLTVT.

This clonotype was counted many times. The chain has TRBV5-1 and TRBJ1-4; 9 bases are shared with TRBD1. Germline V lookup: CDR1 SGHRS, CDR2 YFSETQ. V lost 0 bases and J lost 3; bases outside the gene matches: 3. The CDR3 covers 16 residues. The chain's CDR3 is CASSLEQGAANEKLFF. The CDR3 coding sequence is TGCGCCAGCAGCTTGGAACAGGGGGCTGCTAATGAAAAACTGTTTTTT.

V and J are TRBV12-2 and TRBJ2-1; TRBD2 is the table's D call, not checked against the DNA. TRBV12-2 is noted as a pseudogene. The CDR3 is 18 amino acids. The CDR3, as DNA: TGTGCAAGTCGCTTAATCGAGCGGGGGGGACCCCACCACAATGAGCAGTTCTTC. Translation gives CASRLIERGGPHHNEQFF.

The rearrangement joins TRBV30 to TRBJ1-1, with D perhaps TRBD1 (6 bases). In germline, CDR1 is GTSNPN, CDR2 SVGIG (reference sequence). The CDR3 is made up of 13 amino acids. Trimming shortened V by 3 bases and J by 8 bases, and 16 bases separated the two germline ends. The DNA of the CDR3 is TGTGCCTGGAGGCGGGACACCACCACAGAAGCTTTCTTT. It codes for CAWRRDTTTEAFF.

The chain is built from TRBV7-6 and TRBJ2-3; D unresolved. The germline V gene has CDR1 SGHVS and CDR2 FNYEAQ. This CDR3 is 14 amino acids long. V was pared by 5 bases and J by 5 bases, with 14 bases between. This chain's CDR3 is CASSVYTQIDTQYF. The CDR3 coding sequence is TGTGCCAGCAGCGTCTACACGCAGATAGATACGCAGTATTTT.

The chain uses TRBV6-1 and TRBJ2-2; possibly TRBD1 for D (5 bases). Germline-derived CDR1 and CDR2 are MNHNS and SASEGT. The CDR3 length is 14 residues. The CDR3 nucleotides read TGTGCTTCAACCAACAGGATGGTCACCGGGGAGCTGTTTTTT. As protein: CASTNRMVTGELFF.

The rearrangement joins TRBV18 to TRBJ1-2, with unresolved D. The germline CDR1 and CDR2 sequences are KGHSH and LQKENI. This CDR3 has 15 residues. The germline V and J ends were trimmed by 0 bases and 5 bases, with 13 bases remaining between them. Here the CDR3 DNA reads TGTGCCAGCTCACCACCCTTTAGCCCGAGGTATGGCTACACCTTC. Translated: CASSPPFSPRYGYTF.

The sample holds a few counts of this clonotype. The chain recombines TRBV27 with TRBJ2-6, with D possibly TRBD1 on 5 matching bases. The CDR3 length is 16 residues. Germline V gives CDR1 MNHEY, CDR2 SMNVEV (reference sequence). The germline V and J ends were trimmed by 2 bases and 3 bases, with 11 bases remaining between them. CDR3: CASSLQGISGANVLTF. The CDR3 coding sequence is TGTGCCAGCAGTTTACAGGGAATCAGTGGGGCCAACGTCCTGACTTTC.

The sample holds a few counts of this clonotype. At one of its ends the junction is not consistent with the germline gene, which may arise from a read error. The rearrangement uses TRBV6-1 and TRBJ2-7, with D possibly TRBD1 on 6 matching bases. CDR1 is MNHNS and CDR2 is SASEGT in the germline V gene. The CDR3 sequence is 14 residues long. The CDR3 DNA reads TGTGCCAGCAGCGAAGGACAGACTCCCTACGAGCAGTACTTC. This gives the protein CASSEGQTPYEQYF.

The V and J genes are TRBV5-6 and TRBJ2-3; 9 positions match TRBD2. J gave up 2 bases and V 4 bases, and 8 bases lay outside the gene matches. The CDR3 spans 16 residues. CDR1 is SGHDT, CDR2 YYEEEE, per germline. CDR3 in DNA: TGTGCCAGCAGCCGAATGGCTAGCGGGGTCACAGATACGCAGTATTTT. It codes for CASSRMASGVTDTQYF.

As DNA, the CDR3 is TGCAGTGCTAGAGTATTAACCGACATTAGGTACGAGCAGTACTTC. This codes for CSARVLTDIRYEQYF. This chain uses TRBV20-1 with TRBJ2-7; D unclear. CDR3 size: 15 residues. Per the germline V gene, CDR1 is DFQATT and CDR2 is SNEGSKA (reference sequence). Deletions cut 1 base from V and 4 bases from J, with 17 bases between.

The chain links TRBV5-1 to TRBJ2-1; D is ambiguous. CDR3 length: 14 residues. V lost 1 base, J lost 5 bases, and 10 bases lay in between. Germline loops: CDR1 SGHRS, CDR2 YFSETQ. The CDR3 coding sequence is TGCGCCAGCAGCTTGAATCGACTCAACAATGAGCAGTTCTTC. Its protein is CASSLNRLNNEQFF.